This paragraph reports one T cell receptor (beta chain). Sequencing used immunoSEQ multiplex PCR; TCRdb keeps in-frame clones, though not all of them. The data show roughly 280,000 clones, 85% to 90% seen once. Allocation to cohorts depended on clinical history reported by the participants. Per the germline V gene, CDR1 is KGHSH and CDR2 is LQKENI. The CDR3 sequence is 14 residues long. V shed 5 bases and J 11 bases; nucleotides not matched to a gene: 13. This sample stems from a study of blood T cell repertoires in COVID-19. Study in general: Both acute and convalescent COVID-19 samples were obtained from the United States, Italy and Spain.

Input material: PBMCs or T cells enriched from blood (not recorded which). V gene TRBV18 combines with J gene TRBJ1-1, with TRBD1 matching over 8 bases. The clonotype was recovered from a woman under 30 who had recovered from COVID-19. CDR3 amino acids: CASSSEQGVAAAFF. DNA for the CDR3: TGTGCCAGCTCATCGGAACAGGGGGTGGCAGCGGCTTTCTTT.